This TCR beta chain came from a study of blood T cell repertoires in COVID-19. This table comes from immunoSEQ multiplex PCR, and its TCRdb copy is limited to in-frame clones, with some not included. The sample shows over 65,000 clones, roughly 90% of them seen only once. The CDR3 extends over 16 amino acids. CDR1 and CDR2 from the germline V gene are MDHEN and SYDVKM. Trimming cost V 5 bases and J 4 bases, with 18 bases left between them. This clonotype was sampled from a woman in her fifties or sixties with acute or convalescent COVID-19. Sequenced: peripheral blood. The rearrangement links TRBV28 to TRBJ2-1; D perhaps matches TRBD1 (6 bases). The CDR3 reads CASSPKDFRGYNEQFF. The CDR3 bases are TGTGCCAGCAGTCCCAAAGACTTTAGGGGGTACAATGAGCAGTTCTTC.